Following are 10 T cell receptor beta chains from one sample sequenced in a study of OX40 agonist ivuxolimab in advanced cancers. Assay used: immunoSEQ multiplex PCR; TCRdb lists only in-frame clones, some missing. The sample has approximately 58,000 clones, roughly 84% seen once. The specimen comprised CD4+ or CD8+ T cells sorted from blood, sampled in a trial of the OX40 agonist ivuxolimab. The receptors derive from an adult with an advanced solid tumor such as melanoma, head and neck, liver or kidney cancer.

This sequence joins TRBV11-3 and TRBJ2-2; 7 positions agree with TRBD2. Per germline, CDR1 SGHNT and CDR2 YENEEA. The V and J ends lost 0 bases and 3 bases, in that order; junction bases with no gene match: 1. The CDR3 is 15 amino acids. The CDR3 spells CASSLEAGDTGELFF. The DNA for the CDR3 is TGTGCCAGCAGCTTAGAGGCGGGGGACACCGGGGAGCTGTTTTTT.

The chain is built from TRBV6-1 and TRBJ2-7, with 10 bases identical to TRBD1. Germline loops: CDR1 MNHNS, CDR2 SASEGT. The CDR3 is 17 amino acids. The trim removed 0 bases at V and 2 bases at J, leaving 7 bases unmatched. The CDR3 coding sequence is TGTGCCAGCAGTGAAGCTCGGGGACAGGGGTGGCCCTACGAGCAGTACTTC. Protein sequence: CASSEARGQGWPYEQYF.

The genes are TRBV14 and TRBJ1-3; D remains ambiguous. The V end was cut by 1 base, the J end by 5 bases, with 0 bases between. Germline lookup yields CDR1 SGHDN and CDR2 FVKESK. The CDR3 extends over 11 amino acids. CDR3 region: CASSQGNTIYF. CDR3 coding DNA: TGTGCCAGCAGCCAAGGAAACACCATATATTTT. The full variable domain, in which reference TRBV14 and TRBJ1-3 provide the parts outside the CDR3, is EAGVTQFPSHSVIEKGQTVTLRCDPISGHDNLYWYRRVMGKEIKFLLHFVKESKQDESGMPNNRFLAERTGGTYSTLKVQPAELEDSGVYFCASSQGNTIYFGEGSWLTVV.

The V and J genes are TRBV7-2 and TRBJ1-3; D might be TRBD1 (5 bases). The length of the CDR3 is 13 residues. Germline CDR1 is SGHTA and CDR2 is FQGNSA. V shed 5 bases and J shed 7 bases, with 12 bases lying between them. CDR3: CASSKLTGNTIYF. The CDR3 DNA is TGTGCCAGCAGCAAACTAACAGGCAACACCATATATTTT.

The table lists this clone with a count of one. The chain has TRBV25-1 and TRBJ1-3; a weak D match, TRBD1 (5 bases). With 2 bases removed from V and 4 bases from J, the gap between germline ends came to 12 bases. CDR1 is MGHDK, CDR2 SYGVNS, per germline. This CDR3 spans 15 amino acids. Here the CDR3 DNA reads TGTGCCAGCAGTGAAGACAGAGATGGGGGAAACACCATATATTTT. As protein: CASSEDRDGGNTIYF.

The gene calls are TRBV28 and TRBJ1-1; D is unclear. Trimming pared 3 bases from V and 3 bases from J, leaving 5 bases between. The CDR3 extends over 12 amino acids. Germline V gene data show CDR1 as MDHEN and CDR2 as SYDVKM. CDR3 coding DNA: TGTGCCAGCAGTTTTGGGCACACTGAAGCTTTCTTT. This gives the protein CASSFGHTEAFF.

The CDR3 loop reads CASSFDLRDEETF. CDR3 DNA sequence: TGTGCCAGCAGCTTCGATCTTCGGGACGAAGAGACCTTC. The chain combines TRBV7-2 with TRBJ1-2; TRBD1 is a possible D gene (5 bases). Germline V gene lookup returns CDR1 SGHTA and CDR2 FQGNSA. V gave up 3 bases and J gave up 14 bases, with 19 bases separating them. The CDR3 totals 13 residues.

The chain recombines TRBV9 with TRBJ2-1; 7 positions match TRBD2. Trimming cost V 0 bases and J 5 bases; bases outside gene matches: 11. The CDR3 contains 17 residues. Germline CDR1 reads SGDLS; CDR2 reads YYNGEE. CDR3 DNA: TGTGCCAGCAGCGTAGGACCGGGACTACCGGACAACAATGAGCAGTTCTTC. It specifies CASSVGPGLPDNNEQFF.

The chain uses TRBV6-1 and TRBJ2-3; 7 nucleotides match TRBD2. Trimming removed 6 bases from V and 3 bases from J; junction bases left unmatched: 3. This CDR3 is built from 13 residues. Germline CDR1 MNHNS, CDR2 SASEGT. The CDR3 spells CASRGRVTDTQYF. For the CDR3, the DNA is TGTGCCAGCAGGGGGAGGGTGACAGATACGCAGTATTTT.

The chain is built from TRBV28 and TRBJ2-1, with unresolved D. Germline CDR1 and CDR2: MDHEN and SYDVKM. The CDR3 runs to 11 residues. Deletions cut 3 bases from V and 9 bases from J, with 6 bases between. CDR3 sequence reads: CASSFRGEQFF. The CDR3 nucleotides are TGTGCCAGCAGTTTCCGAGGTGAGCAGTTCTTC.